Listed here are 4 T cell receptor beta chains from one sample, sequenced in a study of cytomegalovirus exposure and HLA in healthy donors. TCRdb's copy holds only in-frame clones and misses some; the assay was immunoSEQ multiplex PCR. The sample carries about 98,000 clones, about 90% recorded once. Specimen: PBMCs. The origin of the receptors is a young man in good health and CMV-seropositive.

CDR3 bases: TGTGCCAGCAGCCCCCCCATAGGGGGCCGGGACACTGAAGCTTTCTTT. This sequence encodes CASSPPIGGRDTEAFF. This chain uses TRBV11-1 with TRBJ1-1; TRBD1 matches at 7 bases. CDR1 and CDR2 from the germline V gene are SGHAT and FQDESV (reference sequence). The V segment lost 5 bases and the J segment 3 bases; nucleotides outside the gene matches: 12. The CDR3 sequence is 16 residues long. Combining the CDR3 with reference TRBV11-1 and TRBJ1-1 gives the whole variable domain EAEVAQSPRYKITEKSQAVAFWCDPISGHATLYWYRQILGQGPELLVQFQDESVVDDSQLPKDRFSAERLKGVDSTLKIQPAELGDSAMYLCASSPPIGGRDTEAFFGQGTRLTVV.

The gene calls are TRBV5-4 and TRBJ2-7, with TRBD2 identical over 7 bases. The CDR3 sequence is 14 residues long. The germline V gene encodes CDR1 SGHNT and CDR2 YYREEE (reference sequence). V gave up 0 bases and J gave up 2 bases; unmatched junction bases: 2. CDR3 loop: CASSLERDAYEQYF. DNA for the CDR3: TGTGCCAGCAGCTTGGAGCGGGATGCCTACGAGCAGTACTTC.

The rearrangement uses TRBV29-1 and TRBJ1-2, with a tentative D call TRBD1 (5 bases). The V gene's germline CDR1 is SQVTM and CDR2 ANQGSEA. V shed 7 bases and J shed 8 bases, with 14 bases lying between them. This CDR3 contains 11 residues. CDR3 amino acids: CSARSGVGYTF. Here the CDR3 DNA reads TGCAGCGCCCGGTCGGGGGTCGGCTACACCTTC.

The V and J genes are TRBV7-9 and TRBJ2-2; D gene unclear. Trimming stripped 1 base from V and 6 bases from J, with 12 bases between. The CDR3 spans 15 residues. CDR1 is SEHNR, CDR2 FQNEAQ, per germline (reference sequence). The chain's CDR3 is CASSLESWAAGELFF. CDR3 DNA: TGTGCCAGCAGCTTAGAGAGTTGGGCCGCCGGGGAGCTGTTTTTT.